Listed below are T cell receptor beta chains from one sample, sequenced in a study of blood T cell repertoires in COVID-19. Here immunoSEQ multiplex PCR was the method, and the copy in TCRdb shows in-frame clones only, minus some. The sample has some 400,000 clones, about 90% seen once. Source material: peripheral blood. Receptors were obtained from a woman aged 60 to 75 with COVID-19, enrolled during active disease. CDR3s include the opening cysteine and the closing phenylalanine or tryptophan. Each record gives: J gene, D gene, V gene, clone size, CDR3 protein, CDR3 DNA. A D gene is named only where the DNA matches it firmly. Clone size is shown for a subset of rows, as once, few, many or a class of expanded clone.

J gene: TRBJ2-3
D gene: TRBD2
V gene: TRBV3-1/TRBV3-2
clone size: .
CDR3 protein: CASSQDGTSGGAPTDTQYF
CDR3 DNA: TGTGCCAGCAGCCAAGATGGAACTAGCGGGGGGGCGCCCACAGATACGCAGTATTTT

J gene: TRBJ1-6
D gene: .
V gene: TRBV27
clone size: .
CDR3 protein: CASRFRQEYNSPLHF
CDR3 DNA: TGTGCCAGTAGGTTTAGACAGGAATATAATTCACCCCTCCACTTT

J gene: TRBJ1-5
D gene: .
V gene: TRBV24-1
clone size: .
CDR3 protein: CATSDSGYSNQPQHF
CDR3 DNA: TGTGCCACCAGTGATTCAGGATATAGCAATCAGCCCCAGCATTTT

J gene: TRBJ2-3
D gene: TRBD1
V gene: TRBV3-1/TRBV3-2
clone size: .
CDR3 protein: CASSQGQGDRTDTQYF
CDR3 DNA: TGTGCCAGCAGCCAAGGACAGGGAGATCGCACAGATACGCAGTATTTT

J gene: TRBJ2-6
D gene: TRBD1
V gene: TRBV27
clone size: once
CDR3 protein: CASSAPGTGSGANVLTF
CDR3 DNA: TGTGCCAGCAGTGCCCCCGGGACAGGGTCCGGGGCCAACGTCCTGACTTTC

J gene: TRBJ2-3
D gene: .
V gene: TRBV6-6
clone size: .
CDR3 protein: CASTRDFSTDTQYF
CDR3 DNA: TGTGCCAGCACTCGGGACTTTAGCACAGATACGCAGTATTTT

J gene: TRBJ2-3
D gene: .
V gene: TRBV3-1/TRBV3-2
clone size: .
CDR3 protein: CASSLEVRGRTDTQYF
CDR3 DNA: TGTGCCAGCAGCCTCGAGGTGCGGGGGCGAACAGATACGCAGTATTTT

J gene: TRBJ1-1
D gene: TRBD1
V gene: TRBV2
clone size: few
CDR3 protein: CASRHGTANTEAFF
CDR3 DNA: TGTGCCAGCAGGCATGGGACAGCGAACACTGAAGCTTTCTTT

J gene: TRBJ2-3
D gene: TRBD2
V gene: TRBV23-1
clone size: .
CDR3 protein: CASSPTSGRSTRTDTQYF
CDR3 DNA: TGCGCCAGCAGTCCGACTAGCGGGAGATCGACCCGAACAGATACGCAGTATTTT

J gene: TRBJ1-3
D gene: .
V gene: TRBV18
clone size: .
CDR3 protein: CASSQRLIEAGNTIYF
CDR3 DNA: TGTGCCAGCTCACAAAGACTCATCGAGGCTGGAAACACCATATATTTT

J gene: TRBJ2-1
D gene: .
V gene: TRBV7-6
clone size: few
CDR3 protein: CASSLLAGSDEQFF
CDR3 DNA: TGTGCCAGCAGCCTCCTTGCGGGGAGCGATGAGCAGTTCTTC